Shown below are 5 T cell receptor beta chains from a single sample sequenced in a study of T cell responses to AZD1222 COVID-19 vaccine. The method was immunoSEQ multiplex PCR; TCRdb's version includes in-frame clones alone and lacks a portion of them. This sample has some 150,000 clones; 80% to 95% occur once, and the top ten carry 3.5% to 4.5%. The sample consisted of peripheral blood, taken 28 days after the second AZD1222 dose. Every receptor here comes from an adult who received the AZD1222 COVID-19 vaccine.

The chain is built from TRBV7-9 and TRBJ1-1; tentatively, D is TRBD1 (5 bases). V lost 0 bases to trimming and J lost 5 bases, with 13 bases between them. Germline V gene lookup returns CDR1 SEHNR and CDR2 FQNEAQ (reference sequence). The CDR3 covers 15 residues. The CDR3 sequence: CASSLAKGWETEAFF. The CDR3, as DNA: TGTGCCAGCAGCTTAGCGAAGGGGTGGGAGACTGAAGCTTTCTTT.

In its sample, this clone was seen a few times. The V gene is TRBV7-8, the J gene TRBJ1-1; 8 nucleotides line up with TRBD1. Germline CDR1 SGHVS, CDR2 FQNEAQ. This CDR3 has 14 amino acids. Trimming took 5 bases from V and 5 from J; bases not matched to a gene: 7. The CDR3 DNA reads as TGTGCCAGCAGCGCTGGACAGGGTGGGACTGAAGCTTTCTTT. Amino acid sequence: CASSAGQGGTEAFF.

The V call is TRBV19, the J call TRBJ2-1; tentatively, D is TRBD2 (6 bases). The CDR3 is 13 residues long. CDR1 is LNHDA and CDR2 is SQIVND in the germline V gene (reference sequence). V lost 2 bases and J 8 bases, leaving 10 bases between the germline ends. As DNA, the CDR3 is TGTGCCAGTAGTATAAACGGGAGAGATGAGCAGTTCTTC. Translated: CASSINGRDEQFF.

This chain connects TRBV10-3 to TRBJ1-1; D remains ambiguous. Looked up from germline, CDR1 is ENHRY and CDR2 is SYGVKD. The CDR3 is 13 amino acids. V was pared by 3 bases and J by 5 bases, with 10 bases between. CDR3 in amino acids: CAISDRTSTEAFF. CDR3 DNA sequence: TGTGCCATCAGTGACAGGACGTCAACTGAAGCTTTCTTT.

The chain employs TRBV21-1 and TRBJ1-1; the table's TRBD1 call for D was not verified on the DNA. TRBV21-1 is given as a pseudogene. CDR3 length: 17 residues. CDR3 in DNA: TGTGCCAGCAGCAGACCGGGACAGGGGAAGGGACACACTGAAGCTTTCTTT. Amino acids: CASSRPGQGKGHTEAFF.